The 14 T cell receptor beta chains below all came from one sample that was sequenced in a study of cytomegalovirus exposure and HLA in healthy donors. Vbeta (60) and Jbeta (13) primers were used in the PCR. Only in-frame clones appear in the TCRdb table, and some are missing; sequencing was by immunoSEQ multiplex PCR. The table lists under 200,000 clones, 79% of them singletons. The sequencing sample was made of PBMCs. The receptors were gathered from a woman in her 50s in good health and CMV-seronegative.

The chain links TRBV27 to TRBJ2-1; the match to TRBD2 covers 10 bases. The germline V gene has CDR1 MNHEY and CDR2 SMNVEV (reference sequence). There are 19 residues in the CDR3. The ends lost 7 bases at V and 0 bases at J; junction bases unmatched: 15. Written as DNA, the CDR3 is TGTGCCAGCACCCCCAGGCCTAGCGGGAGTAGGCGCTCCTACAATGAGCAGTTCTTC. Its translation: CASTPRPSGSRRSYNEQFF.

V gene TRBV2 combines with J gene TRBJ1-5; 7 nucleotides match TRBD1. The V gene end was trimmed by 6 bases and the J gene end by 1 base; junction bases not matched to a gene: 3. CDR1 is SNHLY and CDR2 is FYNNEI in the germline V gene. CDR3 length: 14 residues. This chain's CDR3 is CASRGQPSNQPQHF. CDR3 nucleotide sequence: TGTGCCAGCAGGGGACAGCCGAGCAATCAGCCCCAGCATTTT.

The J gene is TRBJ1-2, the V gene TRBV9; 7 bases line up with TRBD1. The CDR3 consists of 14 residues. The germline CDR1 and CDR2 sequences are SGDLS and YYNGEE. V lost 3 bases to trimming and J lost 11 bases; unmatched junction nucleotides: 13. The CDR3 is CASSANRGPHGYTF. The CDR3 nucleotides read TGTGCCAGCAGCGCAAACAGGGGTCCCCACGGTTACACCTTC. The full variable domain, in which reference TRBV9 and TRBJ1-2 provide the parts outside the CDR3, is DSGVTQTPKHLITATGQRVTLRCSPRSGDLSVYWYQQSLDQGLQFLIQYYNGEERAKGNILERFSAQQFPDLHSELNLSSLELGDSALYFCASSANRGPHGYTFGSGTRLTVV.

V usage is TRBV2 and J usage is TRBJ1-4, with D tentatively TRBD1 (6 bases). Germline CDR1 SNHLY, CDR2 FYNNEI. The ends were cut back, 8 bases at V and 8 bases at J, with 12 bases in the middle. This CDR3 has 12 amino acids. CDR3 DNA: TGTGCCAGCGCGGGGGGGCAGGAAAAACTGTTTTTT. Its translation: CASAGGQEKLFF.

V usage is TRBV5-5 and J usage is TRBJ2-5, with 15 bases fitting TRBD2. The CDR3 length is 16 residues. V shed 3 bases and J 5 bases; nucleotides not matched to a gene: 5. The germline V gene has CDR1 SGHKS and CDR2 YYEKEE (reference sequence). The CDR3: CASSYGGTSGRETQYF. CDR3 nucleotide sequence: TGTGCCAGCAGCTACGGGGGGACTAGCGGGAGGGAGACCCAGTACTTC.

This clone was seen more than once but under ten times. The genes are TRBV5-1 and TRBJ2-7; 14 bases agree with TRBD2. The CDR3 sequence is 17 residues long. With 3 bases clipped from V and 4 bases from J, the junction kept 9 bases outside the gene matches. CDR1 SGHRS and CDR2 YFSETQ come from the germline V gene. The CDR3 protein is CASSSGLAGVGTYEQYF. CDR3 nucleotide sequence: TGCGCCAGCAGCTCGGGACTAGCGGGGGTTGGAACATACGAGCAGTACTTC.

Remarks on this clone: Other nucleotide sequences in the sample specify the same CDR3. The chain recombines TRBV28 with TRBJ2-1; TRBD2 aligns across 12 bases. This CDR3 comprises 15 residues. Germline lookup yields CDR1 MDHEN and CDR2 SYDVKM. The V segment lost 6 bases and the J segment 6 bases; nucleotides outside the gene matches: 6. The CDR3 DNA reads TGTGCCAGCAGGGAACGGACTAGCGGGACCAATGAGCAGTTCTTC. It codes for CASRERTSGTNEQFF.

To note about this clone: At one end the junction does not follow the germline gene, possibly because of a read error. This chain uses TRBV7-9 with TRBJ2-3, with 8 bases lining up with TRBD2. Germline lookup yields CDR1 SEHNR and CDR2 FQNEAQ (reference sequence). The CDR3 has 17 residues. The DNA of the CDR3 is TGTTCCAGCAGCGGTAATGTAGCGGGGCCAAGCACAGATACGCAGTATTTT. Residues: CSSSGNVAGPSTDTQYF.

The chain couples TRBV28 to TRBJ1-5; 8 bases are shared with TRBD1. The CDR3 is made up of 15 amino acids. V shed 6 bases and J 2 bases; nucleotides not matched to a gene: 6. Germline values: CDR1 MDHEN, CDR2 SYDVKM. CDR3 coding DNA: TGTGCCAGCAGGTCGGACAGGGTGGGCAATCAGCCCCAGCATTTT. Residues: CASRSDRVGNQPQHF.

The V and J genes are TRBV28 and TRBJ2-5, with no clear D. The J call may be incorrect, as the DNA end agrees better with TRBJ2-7. CDR1 MDHEN and CDR2 SYDVKM come from the germline V gene. The CDR3 sequence is 12 residues long. CDR3 in amino acids: CASKSPVYEQYF. The CDR3 DNA reads as TGTGCCAGCAAGAGCCCGGTCTACGAGCAGTACTTC.

The rearrangement links TRBV2 to TRBJ1-5, with 9 bases identical to TRBD1. Trimming took 5 bases from V and 8 from J; bases not matched to a gene: 10. CDR3 length: 15 amino acids. CDR1 and CDR2 (germline): SNHLY, FYNNEI. This chain's CDR3 is CASSPGTGFSKPQHF. The CDR3 DNA reads as TGTGCCAGCAGTCCCGGGACAGGGTTTAGCAAGCCCCAGCATTTT.

This chain uses TRBV10-3 with TRBJ2-7; 10 bases line up with TRBD2. This CDR3 is 16 amino acids long. Germline lookup yields CDR1 ENHRY and CDR2 SYGVKD. The ends lost 2 bases at V and 3 bases at J; junction bases unmatched: 7. The CDR3 DNA reads as TGTGCCATCAGTGAGATAGGCTCTAGCGGGAGCTACGAGCAGTACTTC. Its translation: CAISEIGSSGSYEQYF.

This rearrangement joins TRBV7-8 to TRBJ2-7; TRBD2 agrees at 8 bases. The V gene end was trimmed by 5 bases and the J gene end by 2 bases; junction bases not matched to a gene: 5. This CDR3 contains 14 residues. Looked up from germline, CDR1 is SGHVS and CDR2 is FQNEAQ. This CDR3 is CASSQSGGTYEQYF. The CDR3 nucleotides are TGTGCCAGCAGCCAGAGCGGGGGAACCTACGAGCAGTACTTC. Using reference TRBV7-8 and TRBJ2-7 for the parts outside the CDR3, the full variable domain is GAGVSQSPRYKVAKRGQDVALRCDPISGHVSLFWYQQALGQGPEFLTYFQNEAQLDKSGLPSDRFFAERPEGSVSTLKIQRTQQEDSAVYLCASSQSGGTYEQYFGPGTRLTVT.

V is TRBV9 and J is TRBJ2-1, with TRBD2 matching over 13 bases. Trimming at V came to 3 bases and at J to 7 bases, leaving 13 bases not matched to a gene. CDR3 size: 18 residues. CDR1 SGDLS and CDR2 YYNGEE come from the germline V gene. For the CDR3, the DNA is TGTGCCAGCAGCGCCACCTACCGGACTAGCGGGGGAGGTAATGAGCAGTTCTTC. Protein product: CASSATYRTSGGGNEQFF.